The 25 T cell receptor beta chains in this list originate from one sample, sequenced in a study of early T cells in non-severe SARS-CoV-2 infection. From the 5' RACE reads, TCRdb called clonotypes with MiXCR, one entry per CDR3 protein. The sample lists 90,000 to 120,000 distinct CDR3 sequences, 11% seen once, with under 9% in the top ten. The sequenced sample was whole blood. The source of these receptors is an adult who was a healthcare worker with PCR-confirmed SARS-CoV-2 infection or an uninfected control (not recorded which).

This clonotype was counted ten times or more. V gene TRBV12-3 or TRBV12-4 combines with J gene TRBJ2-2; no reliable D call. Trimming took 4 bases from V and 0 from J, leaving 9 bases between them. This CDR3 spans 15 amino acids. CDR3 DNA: TGTGCCAGCAGTTCCGGCGGCGCGAACACCGGGGAGCTGTTTTTT. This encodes CASSSGGANTGELFF.

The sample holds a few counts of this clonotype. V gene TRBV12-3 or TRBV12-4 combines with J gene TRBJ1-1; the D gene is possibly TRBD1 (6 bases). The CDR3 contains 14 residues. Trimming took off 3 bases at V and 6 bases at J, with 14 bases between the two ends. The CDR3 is CASSLDSLRSEAFF. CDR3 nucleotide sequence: TGTGCCAGCAGTTTGGACAGTTTACGTTCTGAAGCTTTCTTT.

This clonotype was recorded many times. The chain's CDR3 is CASSEWVAGPTSADTQYF. The CDR3 nucleotides are TGTGCCAGCAGTGAATGGGTGGCGGGCCCGACTAGCGCAGATACGCAGTATTTT. The V and J genes are TRBV2 and TRBJ2-3, with TRBD2 identical over 8 bases. The J segment lost 4 bases and the V segment lost 2 bases, leaving 14 bases of the junction unmatched. Germline V gene lookup returns CDR1 SNHLY and CDR2 FYNNEI. The CDR3 has 18 amino acids. Full variable domain (outside the CDR3, taken from reference TRBV2 and TRBJ2-3): EPEVTQTPSHQVTQMGQEVILRCVPISNHLYFYWYRQILGQKVEFLVSFYNNEISEKSEIFDDQFSVERPDGSNFTLKIRSTKLEDSAMYFCASSEWVAGPTSADTQYFGPGTRLTVL.

The CDR3 loop reads CASSLGSGLRNEQYF. The CDR3, as DNA: TGTGCCAGCAGCTTAGGATCCGGATTGCGAAACGAGCAGTACTTC. The chain joins TRBV6-5 to TRBJ2-7; no reliable D call. Between the trimmed V and J ends, which lost 6 bases and 5 bases, there was a span of 20 bases. This CDR3 is built from 15 residues. CDR1 MNHEY and CDR2 SVGAGI come from the germline V gene.

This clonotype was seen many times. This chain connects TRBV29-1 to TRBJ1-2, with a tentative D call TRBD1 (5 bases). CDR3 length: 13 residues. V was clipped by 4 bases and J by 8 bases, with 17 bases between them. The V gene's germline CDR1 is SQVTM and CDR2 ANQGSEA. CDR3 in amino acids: CSVGVRERSGYTF. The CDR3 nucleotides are TGCAGCGTTGGGGTCAGGGAACGGTCAGGCTACACCTTC.

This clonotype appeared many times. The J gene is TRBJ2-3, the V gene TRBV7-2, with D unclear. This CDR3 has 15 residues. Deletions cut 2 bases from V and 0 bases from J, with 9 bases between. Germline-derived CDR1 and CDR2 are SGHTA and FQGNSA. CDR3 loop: CASSLQAYSTDTQYF. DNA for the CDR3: TGTGCCAGCAGCTTACAGGCGTATAGCACAGATACGCAGTATTTT.

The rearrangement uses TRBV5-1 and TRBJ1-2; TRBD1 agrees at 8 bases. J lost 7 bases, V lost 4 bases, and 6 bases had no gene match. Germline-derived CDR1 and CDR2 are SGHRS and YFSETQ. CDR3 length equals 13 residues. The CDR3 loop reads CASSTGTGGGYTF. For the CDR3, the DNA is TGCGCCAGCAGCACCGGGACAGGCGGTGGCTACACCTTC.

The DNA of the CDR3 is TGTGCCAGCAGTCCAACAGGGGACGAGCAGTACTTC. Amino acid sequence: CASSPTGDEQYF. The rearrangement joins TRBV12-3 or TRBV12-4 to TRBJ2-7; 7 positions agree with TRBD1. V gave up 5 bases and J gave up 5 bases; unmatched junction bases: 3. The CDR3 totals 12 residues.

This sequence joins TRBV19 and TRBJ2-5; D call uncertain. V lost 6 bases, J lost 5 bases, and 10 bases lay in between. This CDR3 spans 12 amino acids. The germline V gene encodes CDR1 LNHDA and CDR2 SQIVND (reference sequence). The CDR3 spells CASRAYGETQYF. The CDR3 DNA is TGTGCCAGTAGAGCGTACGGGGAGACCCAGTACTTC.

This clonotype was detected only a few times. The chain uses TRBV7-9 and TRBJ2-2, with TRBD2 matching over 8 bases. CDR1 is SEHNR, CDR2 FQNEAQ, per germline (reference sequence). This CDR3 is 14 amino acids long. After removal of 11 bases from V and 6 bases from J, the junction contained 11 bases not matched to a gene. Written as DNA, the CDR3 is TGTGCCCCCGACGGGGGGGTTAGGTCCGGGGAGCTGTTTTTT. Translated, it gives CAPDGGVRSGELFF. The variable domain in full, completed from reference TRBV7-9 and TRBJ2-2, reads DTGVSQNPRHKITKRGQNVTFRCDPISEHNRLYWYRQTLGQGPEFLTYFQNEAQLEKSRLLSDRFSAERPKGSFSTLEIQRTEQGDSAMYLCAPDGGVRSGELFFGEGSRLTVL.

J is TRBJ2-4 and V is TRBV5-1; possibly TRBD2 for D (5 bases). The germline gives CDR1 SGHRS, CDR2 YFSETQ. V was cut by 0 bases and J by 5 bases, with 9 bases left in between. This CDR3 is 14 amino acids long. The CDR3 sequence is CASSLGSGENIQYF. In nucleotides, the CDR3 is TGCGCCAGCAGCTTGGGGAGCGGCGAAAACATTCAGTACTTC.

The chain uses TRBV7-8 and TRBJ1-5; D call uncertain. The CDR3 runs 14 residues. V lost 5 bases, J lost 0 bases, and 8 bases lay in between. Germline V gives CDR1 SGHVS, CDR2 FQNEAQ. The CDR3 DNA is TGTGCCAGCAGCCCCCTGGCTAGCAATCAGCCCCAGCATTTT. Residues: CASSPLASNQPQHF.

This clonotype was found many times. The CDR3 loop is CSVVGVADTQYF. CDR3 sequence (DNA): TGCAGTGTGGTAGGGGTAGCAGATACGCAGTATTTT. This chain uses TRBV20-1 with TRBJ2-3; TRBD1 might be the D (5 bases). The CDR3 runs 12 residues. Deletions cut 7 bases from V and 4 bases from J, with 12 bases between. Germline V CDR1 and CDR2: DFQATT, SNEGSKA (reference sequence).

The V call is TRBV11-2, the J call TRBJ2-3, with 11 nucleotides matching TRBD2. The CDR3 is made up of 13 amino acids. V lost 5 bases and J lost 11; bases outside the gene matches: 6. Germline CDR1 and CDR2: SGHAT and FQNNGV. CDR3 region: CASSPLSGRVQYF. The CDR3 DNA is TGTGCCAGCAGCCCCCTTAGCGGGAGGGTGCAGTATTTT.

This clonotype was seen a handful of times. In DNA form, the CDR3 reads TGTGCCAGCAGTGAATCGGTCGACCGCCAGCCCCAGCATTTT. This codes for CASSESVDRQPQHF. The V gene is TRBV25-1, the J gene TRBJ1-5; D unclear. The V end lost 1 base, the J end lost 7 bases, and 11 bases lay between the germline ends. Germline assignment: CDR1 MGHDK and CDR2 SYGVNS. This CDR3 has 14 amino acids.

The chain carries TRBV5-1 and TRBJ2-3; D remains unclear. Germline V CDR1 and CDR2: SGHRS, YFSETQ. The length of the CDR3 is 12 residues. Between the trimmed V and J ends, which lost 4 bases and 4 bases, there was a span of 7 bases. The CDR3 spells CASSKASDTQYF. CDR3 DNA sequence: TGCGCCAGCAGCAAGGCCTCAGATACGCAGTATTTT.

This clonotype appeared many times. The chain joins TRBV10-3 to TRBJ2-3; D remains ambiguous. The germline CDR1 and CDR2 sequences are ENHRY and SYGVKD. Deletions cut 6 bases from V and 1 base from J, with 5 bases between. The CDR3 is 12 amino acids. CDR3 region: CAISDGTDTQYF. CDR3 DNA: TGTGCCATCAGCGACGGCACAGATACGCAGTATTTT.

As DNA, the CDR3 is TGTGCCAGCAGCAGTACAGGGGGGCCCACCGGGGAGCTGTTTTTT. Translating it yields CASSSTGGPTGELFF. This chain joins TRBV7-3 and TRBJ2-2; 8 nucleotides align to TRBD1. The CDR3 extends over 15 amino acids. Germline V lookup: CDR1 SGHTA, CDR2 FQGTGA. V shed 5 bases and J 4 bases; nucleotides not matched to a gene: 6.

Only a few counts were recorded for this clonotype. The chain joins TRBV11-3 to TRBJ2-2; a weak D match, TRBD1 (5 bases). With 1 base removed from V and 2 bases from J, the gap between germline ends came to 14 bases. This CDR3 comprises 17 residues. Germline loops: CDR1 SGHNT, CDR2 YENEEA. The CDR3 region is CASSLGHDSLNTGELFF. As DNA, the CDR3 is TGTGCCAGCAGCTTAGGACATGACAGCTTAAACACCGGGGAGCTGTTTTTT.

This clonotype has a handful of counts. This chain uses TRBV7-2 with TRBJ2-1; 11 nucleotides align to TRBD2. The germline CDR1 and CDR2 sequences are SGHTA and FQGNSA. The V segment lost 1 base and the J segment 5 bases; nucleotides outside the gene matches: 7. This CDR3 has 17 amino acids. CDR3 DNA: TGTGCCAGCAGCTTAGTAGGTGGACTAGCGGGTAACAATGAGCAGTTCTTC. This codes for CASSLVGGLAGNNEQFF.

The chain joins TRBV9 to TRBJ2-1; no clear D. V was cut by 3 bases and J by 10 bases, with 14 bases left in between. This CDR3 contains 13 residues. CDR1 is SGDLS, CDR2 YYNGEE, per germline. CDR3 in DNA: TGTGCCAGCAGCGGGGGATCGGATCCGGAGCAGTTCTTC. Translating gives CASSGGSDPEQFF.

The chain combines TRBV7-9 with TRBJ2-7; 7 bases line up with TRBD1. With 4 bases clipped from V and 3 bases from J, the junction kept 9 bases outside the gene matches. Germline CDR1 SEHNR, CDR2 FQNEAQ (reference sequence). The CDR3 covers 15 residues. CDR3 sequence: CASSSPGQGVYEQYF. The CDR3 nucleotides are TGTGCCAGCAGCTCCCCGGGCCAGGGGGTCTACGAGCAGTACTTC.

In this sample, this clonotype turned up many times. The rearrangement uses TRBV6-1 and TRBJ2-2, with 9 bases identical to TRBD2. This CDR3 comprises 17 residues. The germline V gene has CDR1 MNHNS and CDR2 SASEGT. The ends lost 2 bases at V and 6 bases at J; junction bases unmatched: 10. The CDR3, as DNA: TGTGCCAGCAGTGAACAACTAGCGGGTGTATTTGCCGGGGAGCTGTTTTTT. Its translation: CASSEQLAGVFAGELFF.

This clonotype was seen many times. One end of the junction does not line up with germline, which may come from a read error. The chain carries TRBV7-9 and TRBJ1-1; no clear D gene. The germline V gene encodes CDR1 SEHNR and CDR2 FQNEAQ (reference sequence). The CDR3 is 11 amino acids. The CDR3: CASSLVTEVFF. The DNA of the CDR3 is TGTGCCAGCAGCTTAGTCACTGAAGTTTTCTTT.

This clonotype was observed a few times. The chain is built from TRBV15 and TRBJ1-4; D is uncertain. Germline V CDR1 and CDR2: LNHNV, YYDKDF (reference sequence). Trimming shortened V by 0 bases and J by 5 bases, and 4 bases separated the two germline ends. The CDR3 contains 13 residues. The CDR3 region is CATSRDLNEKLFF. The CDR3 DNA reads TGTGCCACCAGCAGAGACCTAAATGAAAAACTGTTTTTT.